A selection of T cell receptor beta chains follows, all from one sample in a study of sequential checkpoint blockade in melanoma. Generated by immunoSEQ multiplex PCR, the TCRdb table keeps only in-frame clones and is missing some. The data contain 17,000 or so clones, around 70% of them singletons. The source material was CD8+ T cells sorted from blood (inferred from file names), sampled from a patient given nivolumab and ipilimumab in sequence. Source of these receptors: a human donor with melanoma. Each CDR3 is given with its conserved first and last residue. The D gene is left open where the match is weak. The size field is filled for only some rows; it gives once, few, many or a size class.

v_gene	d_gene	abundance	j_gene	CDR3nt	CDR3aa
TRBV9	NA	once	TRBJ2-1	TGTGCCAGCAGCGTAGAGGGAGCGCGGAATGAGCAGTTCTTC	CASSVEGARNEQFF
TRBV7-9	NA	NA	TRBJ2-7	TGTGCCAGCAGCTTATCGGGGGTTAACTACGAGCAGTACTTC	CASSLSGVNYEQYF
TRBV6-5	TRBD1	NA	TRBJ1-2	TGTGCCAGCAGTAAACGCGTACAGGGGGGTTATGGCTACACCTTC	CASSKRVQGGYGYTF
TRBV14	TRBD2	once	TRBJ2-1	TGTGCCAGCAGCATGATGGGAGGCGGGAGCTATGAGCAGTTCTTC	CASSMMGGGSYEQFF
TRBV27	TRBD2	NA	TRBJ2-2	TGTGCCAGCTGGGGGAGGGGCGTAGCCGGGGAGCTGTTTTTT	CASWGRGVAGELFF
TRBV19	TRBD1	few	TRBJ2-4	TGTGCCAGTAGTTGGGGACAGGGGAAAAACATTCAGTACTTC	CASSWGQGKNIQYF
TRBV15	TRBD2	NA	TRBJ2-2	TGTGCCACCAGAAGAGATTGGGGAGGGCCCACCGGGGAGCTGTTTTTT	CATRRDWGGPTGELFF
TRBV7-9	TRBD1	NA	TRBJ2-5	TGTGCCAGCAGCCCCTGGACAGGGGAAGAGACCCAGTACTTC	CASSPWTGEETQYF
TRBV4-3	TRBD1	few	TRBJ2-1	TGCGCCAGCAGCCAATGGGACAGGGGGCCGTATGAGCAGTTCTTC	CASSQWDRGPYEQFF
TRBV10-3	NA	NA	TRBJ2-7	TGTGCCATCAACCCGAGGGAGGGGGCCTACGAGCAGTACTTC	CAINPREGAYEQYF
TRBV4-3	TRBD1	NA	TRBJ1-2	TGCGCCAGCAGCCCATGGACAGGGAGGTATGGCTACACCTTC	CASSPWTGRYGYTF
TRBV10-1	TRBD1	NA	TRBJ1-4	TGCGCCAGCAGTTCTAGGGGGCATGAAAAACTGTTTTTT	CASSSRGHEKLFF
TRBV9	TRBD1	once	TRBJ2-7	TGTGCCAGCAGCGCGGGGACAGGGGGCTACGAGCAGTACTTC	CASSAGTGGYEQYF
TRBV6-5	TRBD2	once	TRBJ2-2	TGTGCCAGCAGTTCGACTAGCGGGGGAACCGGGGAGCTGTTTTTT	CASSSTSGGTGELFF
TRBV4-2	TRBD2	few	TRBJ2-7	TGTGCCAGCAGCACGGGACTAGCGGGGGGCGGGTACGAGCAGTACTTC	CASSTGLAGGGYEQYF
TRBV2	TRBD2	NA	TRBJ2-3	TGTGCCAGCAGTGATATAGCGGGGGACACAGATACGCAGTATTTT	CASSDIAGDTDTQYF
TRBV27	TRBD2	NA	TRBJ2-1	TGTGCCAGCAGTTTGTTTGCGGGAGCCCATGAGCAGTTCTTC	CASSLFAGAHEQFF
TRBV29-1	TRBD2	NA	TRBJ2-7	TGCAGCGCCACAGGACTAGCGGGAGCTAACGAGCAGTACTTC	CSATGLAGANEQYF
TRBV7-8	NA	NA	TRBJ1-4	TGTGCCAGCAGCTTAGGCAGGGATTATAATGAAAAACTGTTTTTT	CASSLGRDYNEKLFF
TRBV6-1	TRBD2	NA	TRBJ2-3	TGTGCCAGCAGTGAACTAACGGGGGGGGATGCGGATACGCAGTATTTT	CASSELTGGDADTQYF
TRBV6-5	TRBD1	NA	TRBJ1-2	TGTGCCAGCAGTTACTCTCCCCAGGGGGCCTTGGGCTACACCTTC	CASSYSPQGALGYTF
TRBV19	TRBD2	NA	TRBJ2-5	TGTGCCAGTAGTCGGGGAACTAGCGGGGGCCCCGTCCAAGAGACCCAGTACTTC	CASSRGTSGGPVQETQYF
TRBV19	NA	medium-sized	TRBJ1-3	TGTGCCAGCCAACAGGGAACTCGAGACACCATATATTTT	CASQQGTRDTIYF
TRBV9	NA	NA	TRBJ2-5	TGTGCCAGCAGCGTAGATACAGGGAAAATGGAGACCCAGTACTTC	CASSVDTGKMETQYF
TRBV7-9	TRBD2	NA	TRBJ2-7	TGTGCCAGCAGCCCTGCCAAAGGGACTAGCGGGAGTCGGGGCTACGAGCAGTACTTC	CASSPAKGTSGSRGYEQYF
TRBV7-8	TRBD1	NA	TRBJ2-5	TGTGCCAGCAGCTTAGGGACAGGGGGCTCCGGAGAGACCCAGTACTTC	CASSLGTGGSGETQYF
TRBV10-2	NA	NA	TRBJ2-7	TGCGCCAGCAGTGAGGGACAGAGCTACGAGCAGTACTTC	CASSEGQSYEQYF
TRBV5-6	NA	NA	TRBJ1-1	TGTGCCAGCAGCCAGGGAATTAAAGGCCCTGAAGCTTTCTTT	CASSQGIKGPEAFF
TRBV5-8	TRBD1	NA	TRBJ2-5	TGTGCCAGCAGCTTAGGATCCGGGACAGGAGGCGAGACCCAGTACTTC	CASSLGSGTGGETQYF
TRBV27	TRBD2	NA	TRBJ2-2	TGTGCCAGCGGGACTAGCGGGGCGAACACCGGGGAGCTGTTTTTT	CASGTSGANTGELFF
TRBV27	TRBD1	few	TRBJ1-1	TGTGCCAGCAGTTTATACTTTGGCCAGGGGGCCGAAGCTTTCTTT	CASSLYFGQGAEAFF
TRBV4-1	TRBD2	NA	TRBJ2-3	TGCGCCAGCAGCCCGATAGCGGGAGGGGGAGATACGCAGTATTTT	CASSPIAGGGDTQYF
TRBV4-1	TRBD2	medium-sized	TRBJ2-5	TGCGCCAGCAGTGTCGGGGGGGGGCTTCAAGAGACCCAGTACTTC	CASSVGGGLQETQYF
TRBV5-6	NA	NA	TRBJ1-3	TGTGCCAGCAGCTCGTGGACAGCTACCTCTGGAAACACCATATATTTT	CASSSWTATSGNTIYF
TRBV27	NA	NA	TRBJ2-7	TGTGCCAGCAGTCCGGGTCTCTCCTACGAGCAGTACTTC	CASSPGLSYEQYF
TRBV7-9	TRBD2	NA	TRBJ2-2	TGTGCCGGCACTCGGACTAGCGGGAGGACCGGGGAGCTGTTTTTT	CAGTRTSGRTGELFF
TRBV15	TRBD1	NA	TRBJ2-2	TGTGCCACCAGCAGTCGGGACAGTATGACCGGGGAGCTGTTTTTT	CATSSRDSMTGELFF
TRBV27	TRBD1	few	TRBJ2-5	TGTGCCAGCAGCAAGGGACAGGGGAGGAAGACCCAGTACTTC	CASSKGQGRKTQYF
TRBV4-1	TRBD1	NA	TRBJ2-7	TGCGCCAGCAGCCAAGGGCAGGGGGCTGACGAGCAGTACTTC	CASSQGQGADEQYF
TRBV4-1	NA	NA	TRBJ2-2	TGCGCCAGCAGCCGGATCGACGCGGGGGCCGACACCGGGGAGCTGTTTTTT	CASSRIDAGADTGELFF
TRBV9	TRBD2	NA	TRBJ2-2	TGTGCCAGCAGCGCCGGGGGGGCGGGCACCGGGGAGCTGTTTTTT	CASSAGGAGTGELFF
TRBV12-5	TRBD2	NA	TRBJ2-3	TGTGCTAGTGGTTTCGGGACTAGCGGGAACTGGGATACGCAGTATTTT	CASGFGTSGNWDTQYF
TRBV7-2	NA	NA	TRBJ2-5	TGTGCCAGCAGCTTAATCGCCCAAGTGACTAGCCAAGAGACCCAGTACTTC	CASSLIAQVTSQETQYF
TRBV7-9	TRBD1	few	TRBJ1-3	TGTGCCAGCAGCTTAGGGGGACAGGGTAAAGCTGGAAACACCATATATTTT	CASSLGGQGKAGNTIYF
TRBV7-7	TRBD2	few	TRBJ2-1	TGTGCTAGCAGCTTAGCGGGAGGGGATAGTGAGCAGTTCTTC	CASSLAGGDSEQFF
TRBV9	NA	NA	TRBJ1-6	TGTGCCAGCAGCCAACGGGCCATCGGCGGGGAGGCCCTCCACTTT	CASSQRAIGGEALHF
TRBV7-9	NA	NA	TRBJ1-6	TGTGCCAGCAGGAAAGGGACAAGACTCTCACCCCTCCACTTT	CASRKGTRLSPLHF
TRBV11-2	TRBD1	few	TRBJ1-2	TGTGCCAGCAGCCCGACGTCGGGACAGGGATATGGCTACACCTTC	CASSPTSGQGYGYTF
TRBV7-9	NA	NA	TRBJ1-1	TGTGCCAGCAGCTCCGCGGACAGCATGAACACTGAAGCTTTCTTT	CASSSADSMNTEAFF
TRBV9	TRBD2	once	TRBJ2-3	TGTGCCAGCAGCAACCTCGGGACTAGTGTTCGGTCTACGCAGTATTTT	CASSNLGTSVRSTQYF
TRBV11-1	NA	NA	TRBJ2-2	TGTGCCAGCAGCTTAAATCGCGGAAACACCGGGGAGCTGTTTTTT	CASSLNRGNTGELFF
TRBV18	TRBD1	NA	TRBJ1-2	TGTGCCAGCTCACCGAAGGGGACAGGGGGCCACTATGGCTACACCTTC	CASSPKGTGGHYGYTF
TRBV10-1	NA	NA	TRBJ2-7	TGCGCCAGCAGTGAGTCCGGGACACCATACGAGCAGTACTTC	CASSESGTPYEQYF